A single T cell receptor (beta chain) is shown here with its context. The antigen is undetermined. The V and J ends lost 7 bases and 7 bases, in that order; junction bases with no gene match: 11. The CDR3 runs 14 residues. Germline CDR1 is SGHAT and CDR2 is FQNNGV. This sample is drawn from a study of cytomegalovirus exposure and HLA in healthy donors. Study-level findings and limits: Most observed TCR sequences were rare, whereas some public TCRs were detected in many donors. Researchers reported in a later analysis that a missense DCLRE1C variant was tied to TCR beta V- and J-gene trimming. Later analysis identified several of the most significant clusters that appeared linked to common viral pathogens.

It was with 60 Vbeta and 13 Jbeta primers that the PCR ran. TCRdb's copy holds only in-frame clones and misses some; the assay was immunoSEQ multiplex PCR. The sample has 85,000 to 100,000 clones; less than 65% are singletons. V and J are TRBV11-2 and TRBJ1-1; 8 bases agree with TRBD1. The source material was PBMCs. This receptor was obtained from a young woman in good health and CMV-seronegative. The CDR3 region is CASTLRVTGVEAFF. Here the CDR3 DNA reads TGTGCCAGCACGTTACGAGTGACAGGGGTTGAAGCTTTCTTT.